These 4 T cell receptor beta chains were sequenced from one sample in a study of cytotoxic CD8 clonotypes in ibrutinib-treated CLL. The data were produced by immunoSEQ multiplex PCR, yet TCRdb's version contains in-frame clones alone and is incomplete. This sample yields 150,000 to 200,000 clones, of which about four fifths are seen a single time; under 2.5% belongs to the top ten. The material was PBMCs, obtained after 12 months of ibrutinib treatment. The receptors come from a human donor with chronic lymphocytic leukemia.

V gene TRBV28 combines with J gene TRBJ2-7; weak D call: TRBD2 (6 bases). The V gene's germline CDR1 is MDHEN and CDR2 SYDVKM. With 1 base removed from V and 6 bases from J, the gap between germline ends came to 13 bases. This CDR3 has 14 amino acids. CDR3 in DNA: TGTGCCAGCAGTTTATATTGGGCAGCGGGCGAGCAGTACTTC. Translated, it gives CASSLYWAAGEQYF.

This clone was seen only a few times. The CDR3 reads CASSLAGGRDTQYF. DNA of the CDR3: TGTGCCAGCAGCTTAGCGGGAGGCCGAGATACGCAGTATTTT. This chain joins TRBV5-4 and TRBJ2-3; 9 nucleotides agree with TRBD2. The J segment lost 5 bases and the V segment lost 2 bases, leaving 3 bases of the junction unmatched. The CDR3 sequence is 14 residues long. Germline assignment: CDR1 SGHNT and CDR2 YYREEE (reference sequence).

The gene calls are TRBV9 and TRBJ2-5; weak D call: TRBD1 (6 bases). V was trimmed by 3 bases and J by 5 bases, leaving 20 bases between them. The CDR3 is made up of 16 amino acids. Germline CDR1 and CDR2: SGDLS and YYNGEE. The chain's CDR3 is CASSETGQTRVETQYF. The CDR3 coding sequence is TGTGCCAGCAGCGAGACAGGACAGACCAGGGTGGAGACCCAGTACTTC.

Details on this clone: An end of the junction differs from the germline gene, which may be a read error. The CDR3 DNA reads as TGTGCCAGCAGCATAGGTACCGGGATAAACTATGGCTACACCTTC. As protein: CASSIGTGINYGYTF. V and J are TRBV13 and TRBJ1-2; no clear D gene. The CDR3 is 15 amino acids. The germline V gene has CDR1 PRHDT and CDR2 FYEKMQ (reference sequence).